This T cell receptor (beta chain) was obtained from a study of blood T cell repertoires in COVID-19. About the research overall: Samples taken during acute and convalescent COVID-19 were collected in the United States, Italy and Spain.

The table came from immunoSEQ multiplex PCR; TCRdb's copy has only in-frame clones and leaves some out. The sample records about 140,000 clones, 87% being singletons. In assigning cohorts, the study relied on participant-reported clinical history. Recovered participants had two consecutive negative NP/OP PCR tests, healthcare professional clearance, or symptom resolution. The sequencing sample was made of PBMCs or T cells enriched from blood (not recorded which). The TCR comes from a man in his 60s who had recovered from COVID-19.

The CDR3 bases are TGTGCCAGCAGCTACCGGACAGACTACGAGCAGTACTTC. Encoded protein: CASSYRTDYEQYF. The V and J genes are TRBV7-6 and TRBJ2-7; D is perhaps TRBD1 (6 bases). CDR3 length equals 13 residues. V was shortened by 4 bases and J by 3 bases, with 10 bases between the two germline ends. Per germline, CDR1 SGHVS and CDR2 FNYEAQ.